Each of the 13 T cell receptor beta chains below was sequenced from the same sample in a study of blood T cell repertoires in COVID-19. Sequenced by immunoSEQ multiplex PCR; TCRdb stores in-frame clones only, minus some. Of about 400,000 clones in the sample, 87% were seen once. Sequenced: PBMCs or T cells enriched from blood (not recorded which). The receptor source for this set is a young woman with acute COVID-19.

The rearrangement joins TRBV5-1 to TRBJ2-7; 10 bases align to TRBD2. The CDR3 runs to 15 residues. Germline assignment: CDR1 SGHRS and CDR2 YFSETQ. The junction had 0 bases not matched to a gene; V was cut back by 0 bases and J by 0 bases. CDR3 protein: CASSLVAGGSYEQYF. CDR3 in DNA: TGCGCCAGCAGCTTGGTAGCGGGAGGCTCCTACGAGCAGTACTTC. The whole variable domain, remainder taken from reference TRBV5-1 and TRBJ2-7, is KAGVTQTPRYLIKTRGQQVTLSCSPISGHRSVSWYQQTPGQGLQFLFEYFSETQRNKGNFPGRFSGRQFSNSRSEMNVSTLELGDSALYLCASSLVAGGSYEQYFGPGTRLTVT.

The chain carries TRBV7-9 and TRBJ1-1, with D possibly being TRBD1 (5 bases). The CDR3 is 13 residues long. Germline V gene sequence: CDR1 SEHNR, CDR2 FQNEAQ (reference sequence). The V end was cut by 7 bases, the J end by 3 bases, with 12 bases between. CDR3 in amino acids: CASNPTGDTEAFF. CDR3 nucleotides: TGTGCCAGCAACCCAACGGGGGACACTGAAGCTTTCTTT. Using reference TRBV7-9 and TRBJ1-1 for the parts outside the CDR3, the full variable domain is DTGVSQNPRHKITKRGQNVTFRCDPISEHNRLYWYRQTLGQGPEFLTYFQNEAQLEKSRLLSDRFSAERPKGSFSTLEIQRTEQGDSAMYLCASNPTGDTEAFFGQGTRLTVV.

V is TRBV28 and J is TRBJ2-1; D unresolved. Trimming removed 4 bases at V and 2 bases at J, with 15 bases between. The CDR3 is 16 amino acids. Germline V gives CDR1 MDHEN, CDR2 SYDVKM. The DNA of the CDR3 is TGTGCCAGCAGTTCCCCCCTACAGTCCGCCTACAATGAGCAGTTCTTC. This codes for CASSSPLQSAYNEQFF.

This chain uses TRBV4-1 with TRBJ2-3; D is unresolved. This CDR3 comprises 14 residues. Trimming took off 3 bases at V and 2 bases at J, with 9 bases between the two ends. In germline, CDR1 is MGHRA, CDR2 YSYEKL. The CDR3 DNA is TGCGCCAGCAGCCAGGGCGTCCCCACAGATACGCAGTATTTT. Translating gives CASSQGVPTDTQYF.

The chain employs TRBV18 and TRBJ1-1, with D tentatively TRBD1 (6 bases). V gave up 3 bases and J gave up 5 bases, with 16 bases separating them. The CDR3 has 15 residues. Per the germline V gene, CDR1 is KGHSH and CDR2 is LQKENI. The DNA for the CDR3 is TGTGCCAGCTCACCTGCGTGGGGGGGGCAAACTGAAGCTTTCTTT. It encodes CASSPAWGGQTEAFF.

The CDR3 DNA follows: TGCAGCGTTGAAGGGTTCGGCTATGGCTACACCTTC. It codes for CSVEGFGYGYTF. This rearrangement joins TRBV29-1 to TRBJ1-2; D unresolved. Trimming cost V 1 base and J 4 bases, with 7 bases left between them. Germline assignment: CDR1 SQVTM and CDR2 ANQGSEA. The CDR3 is 12 residues long.

The chain combines TRBV19 with TRBJ1-6; 10 bases align to TRBD1. The CDR3 contains 15 residues. V was clipped by 6 bases and J by 7 bases; unmatched bases: 6. Germline V gene lookup returns CDR1 LNHDA and CDR2 SQIVND (reference sequence). CDR3 DNA: TGTGCCAGTAGGTCCTCGGACAGGGGGAATTCACCCCTCCACTTT. Translated: CASRSSDRGNSPLHF.

The rearrangement links TRBV7-2 to TRBJ2-3; 8 bases match TRBD2. The germline V gene has CDR1 SGHTA and CDR2 FQGNSA. CDR3 length: 16 residues. The V segment lost 4 bases and the J segment 2 bases; nucleotides outside the gene matches: 8. The CDR3 DNA sequence: TGTGCCAGCAGCTCCAGTAGCGGGGCTAACACAGATACGCAGTATTTT. The encoded protein is CASSSSSGANTDTQYF.

J is TRBJ1-5 and V is TRBV6-5; TRBD1 aligns across 7 bases. Germline CDR1 MNHEY, CDR2 SVGAGI. CDR3 size: 15 residues. J lost 0 bases, V lost 10 bases, and 9 bases had no gene match. In DNA form, the CDR3 reads TGTGCCACCACTAGACAGGGTGCTAGCAATCAGCCCCAGCATTTT. It specifies CATTRQGASNQPQHF.

CDR3 DNA sequence: TGTGCCAGCAGAGGAGAGGATGGCTACACCTTC. It yields the protein CASRGEDGYTF. The rearrangement uses TRBV6-5 and TRBJ1-2; no firm D call. The CDR3 totals 11 residues. The V and J ends lost 6 bases and 6 bases respectively, with 8 bases between them. Germline CDR1 is MNHEY and CDR2 is SVGAGI.

The chain carries TRBV11-1 and TRBJ2-1, with a tentative D call TRBD2 (5 bases). V was shortened by 4 bases and J by 0 bases, with 10 bases between the two germline ends. This CDR3 has 15 residues. The germline V gene encodes CDR1 SGHAT and CDR2 FQDESV (reference sequence). CDR3 sequence: CASSWGASSYNEQFF. In nucleotides, the CDR3 is TGTGCCAGCAGCTGGGGAGCTAGCTCCTACAATGAGCAGTTCTTC. Filled out from reference TRBV11-1 and TRBJ2-1, the complete variable domain reads EAEVAQSPRYKITEKSQAVAFWCDPISGHATLYWYRQILGQGPELLVQFQDESVVDDSQLPKDRFSAERLKGVDSTLKIQPAELGDSAMYLCASSWGASSYNEQFFGPGTRLTVL.

This rearrangement joins TRBV11-3 to TRBJ1-6; D uncertain. The V end lost 0 bases, the J end lost 6 bases, and 9 bases lay between the germline ends. Germline lookup yields CDR1 SGHNT and CDR2 YENEEA. This CDR3 comprises 15 residues. The CDR3, as DNA: TGTGCCAGCAGCTTAGATGGGAGACCTAATTCACCCCTCCACTTT. This translates into CASSLDGRPNSPLHF.

The chain is built from TRBV10-1 and TRBJ2-7; 7 bases fit TRBD1. The germline CDR1 and CDR2 sequences are WNHNN and SYGVQD (reference sequence). CDR3 length: 13 residues. The ends lost 9 bases at V and 5 bases at J; junction bases unmatched: 10. Here the CDR3 reads CARITGDHDEQYF. In nucleotides, the CDR3 is TGCGCCAGAATAACAGGGGACCACGACGAGCAGTACTTC.